The TCR beta chain under discussion was sequenced for a study of blood T cells in healthy people across ages (dated by TCRdb to the mid-2010s). Background on the whole study: In model experiments, template switching captured about one uniquely barcoded TCR beta cDNA molecule for every two T cells. The donors were divided into four age groups: young (average approximately 16 years), middle-aged (about 41), aged (under 70) and long-lived (82). To avoid experimental bias, donors of different ages were distributed randomly across sequencing lanes. Using the same blood draw, the study looked at two additional independent replicas of 1 million unique cDNA reads for two donors, one aged 18 to 30 and the other aged 80 or older. The study measured age-related changes in TCR beta repertoire diversity using deep sequencing normalized with unique cDNA molecular identifiers.

On the study overall, not on this receptor specifically: Observed TCR beta diversity per million T cells fell roughly linearly with age, and a significant reduction was already apparent by age around 40. Because the CMV infection status of the donors was unknown, age-related changes in expanded clonotypes may potentially have been confounded. Since profiling was done on bulk unsorted PBMCs, naive and antigen-experienced compartments could not be conclusively compared. Estimates of total diversity from one million sequenced T cells were regarded as lower bounds and underestimates. Compared with the aged group, the long-lived group had more naive CD4+ T cells, fewer expanded clones and increased TCR diversity, suggesting age selection. A strong correlation was found between observed TCR beta diversity and the percentage of naive T cells measured by flow cytometry.

Turning to this clonotype: Its antigen has not been determined. Base quality data are lacking; no much larger clone is found one base away.

Library prep was done by 5' RACE. The instrument given in TCRdb is Illumina HiSeq 2500. A second PCR of roughly 7 to 12 cycles was run with a J-beta primer mix and a sample-barcoded 5' primer. A unique molecular identifier was introduced onto each TCR beta cDNA molecule by a template-switch 5' adaptor carrying 12 random nucleotides. Each sample yielded at least 2.5 million CDR3-containing paired-end reads. All of the RNA was converted into first-strand cDNA using the Mint cDNA synthesis kit, with a TRBC-specific oligonucleotide serving as the primer. All cDNA was treated with uracil-DNA glycosylase and then went through a first 18-cycle PCR with the universal primers M1SS and BC2_uni_R. In the source study's methods: Each sample was normalized by randomly selecting 1 million high-quality reads, each carrying a distinct molecular identifier. Reads with shared molecular identifiers were discarded instead of being binned into consensus sequences. CDR3 identification, clonotype clustering and error correction used MiTCR with a Q25 quality threshold and the strictest error-elimination algorithm. A nonparametric unseen species model with Euler transformation was used to estimate a lower bound on total TCR beta diversity. TCRdb ran its own pipeline on the public reads, namely fastp trimming at Q25 and MiXCR clone calling, and kept in-frame beta chains. Each entry is one CDR3 protein sequence, shown with its most common DNA and genes. The V and J calls and clone size are TCRdb's, not the authors'. The sample table lists under 850,000 distinct CDR3 sequences, roughly 35% of them with a count of one. Of the sample, roughly 13% falls within the top ten clones.

The donors were 40 or so Caucasian individuals from Russia, aged 6 to 90 years, who were systemically healthy. Around 10 milliliters of peripheral blood were collected from each donor into EDTA-treated Vacutainer tubes. PBMCs were isolated by Ficoll-Paque density-gradient centrifugation, with at least 6 million obtained per sample. Trizol reagent was used to extract total RNA from PBMCs, with at least 6 micrograms per sample. Naive CD45RAhigh/CD27high T cell percentages were measured by flow cytometry on a PBMC aliquot from every donor. This clonotype was obtained from a man in his late teens or twenties in good health. Sequencing used blood.

The CDR3 loop reads CASSLNSGGAVYEQFF. The nucleotide sequence reads TGCGCCAGCAGCCTCAACAGCGGGGGGGCCGTCTATGAGCAGTTCTTC. The chain links TRBV4-1 with TRBJ2-1; 10 central bases correspond to TRBD2. CDR3 length: 16 amino acids, cysteine to phenylalanine. Only the CDR3 part of the read is kept: 48 bases, read in frame from the first base. CDR1 and CDR2 were assigned from the germline V gene as MGHRA and YSYEKL. V ends up 4 bases short and J 8 bases short, with an unmatched junction base count of 11.